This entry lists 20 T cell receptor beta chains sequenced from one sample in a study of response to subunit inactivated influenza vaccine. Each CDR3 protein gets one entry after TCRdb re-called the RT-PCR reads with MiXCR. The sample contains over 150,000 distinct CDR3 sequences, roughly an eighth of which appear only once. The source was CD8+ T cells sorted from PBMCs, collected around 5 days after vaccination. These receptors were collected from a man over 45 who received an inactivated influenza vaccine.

In DNA form, the CDR3 reads TGTGCCAGCAGTTTAAGGCAGAAGGGGAGTCAGTTCTTC. It encodes CASSLRQKGSQFF. This chain uses TRBV12-3 or TRBV12-4 with TRBJ2-1; the D gene could be TRBD1 or TRBD2 (5 bases each). The CDR3 length is 13 residues. The V gene lost 2 bases and the J gene lost 13 bases, with 15 bases spanning the gap.

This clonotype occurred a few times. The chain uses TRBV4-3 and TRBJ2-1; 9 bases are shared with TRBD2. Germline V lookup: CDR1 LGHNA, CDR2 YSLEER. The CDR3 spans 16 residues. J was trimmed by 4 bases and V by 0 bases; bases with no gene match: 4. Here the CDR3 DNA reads TGCGCCAGCAGCCAAGATTTTAGCGGGAGATACAATGAGCAGTTCTTC. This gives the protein CASSQDFSGRYNEQFF.

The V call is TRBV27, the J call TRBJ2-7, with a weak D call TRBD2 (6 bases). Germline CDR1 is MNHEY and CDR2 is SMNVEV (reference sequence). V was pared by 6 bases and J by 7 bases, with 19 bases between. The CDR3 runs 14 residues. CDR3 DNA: TGTGCCAGCAGCACCCTAGGCGGGAACGGTGAGCAGTACTTC. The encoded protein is CASSTLGGNGEQYF.

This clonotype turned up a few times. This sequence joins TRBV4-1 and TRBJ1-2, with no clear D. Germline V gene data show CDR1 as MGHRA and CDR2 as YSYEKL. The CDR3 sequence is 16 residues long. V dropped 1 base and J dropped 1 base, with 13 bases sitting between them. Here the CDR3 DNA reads TGCGCCAGCAGCCAAGGGCCGAGTCCCTTTAACTATGGCTACACCTTC. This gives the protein CASSQGPSPFNYGYTF.

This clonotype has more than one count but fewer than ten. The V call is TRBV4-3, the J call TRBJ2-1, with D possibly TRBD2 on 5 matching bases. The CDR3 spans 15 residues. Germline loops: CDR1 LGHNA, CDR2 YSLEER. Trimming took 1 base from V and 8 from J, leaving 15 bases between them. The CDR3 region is CASSQAPDWYDEQFF. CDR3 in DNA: TGCGCCAGCAGCCAAGCACCGGACTGGTACGATGAGCAGTTCTTC.

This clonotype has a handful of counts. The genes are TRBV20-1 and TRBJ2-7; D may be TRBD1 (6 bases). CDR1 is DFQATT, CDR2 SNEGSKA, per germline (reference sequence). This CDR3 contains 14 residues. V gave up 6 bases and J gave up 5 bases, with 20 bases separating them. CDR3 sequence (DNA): TGCAGTGCCACGGATCACAGGGAAGGCGACGAGCAGTACTTC. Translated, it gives CSATDHREGDEQYF.

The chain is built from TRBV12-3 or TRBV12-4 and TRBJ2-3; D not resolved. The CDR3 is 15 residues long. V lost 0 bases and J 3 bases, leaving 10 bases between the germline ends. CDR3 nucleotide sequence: TGTGCCAGCAGTTTAGCTGGGTATATGACAGATACGCAGTATTTT. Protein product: CASSLAGYMTDTQYF.

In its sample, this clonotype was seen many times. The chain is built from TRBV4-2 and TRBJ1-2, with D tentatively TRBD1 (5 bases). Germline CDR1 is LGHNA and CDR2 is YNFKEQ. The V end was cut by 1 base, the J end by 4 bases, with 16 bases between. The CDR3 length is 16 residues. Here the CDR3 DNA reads TGTGCCAGCAGCCAAGGGTTGGATGAGGGGTCCTATGGCTACACCTTC. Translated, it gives CASSQGLDEGSYGYTF.

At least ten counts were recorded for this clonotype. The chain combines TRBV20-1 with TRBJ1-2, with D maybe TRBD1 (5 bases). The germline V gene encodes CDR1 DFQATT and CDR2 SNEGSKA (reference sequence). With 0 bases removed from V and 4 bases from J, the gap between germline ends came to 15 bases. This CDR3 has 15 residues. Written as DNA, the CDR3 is TGCAGTGCTAGAGATCTTAAGGGGCCGGTCTATGGCTACACCTTC. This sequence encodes CSARDLKGPVYGYTF.

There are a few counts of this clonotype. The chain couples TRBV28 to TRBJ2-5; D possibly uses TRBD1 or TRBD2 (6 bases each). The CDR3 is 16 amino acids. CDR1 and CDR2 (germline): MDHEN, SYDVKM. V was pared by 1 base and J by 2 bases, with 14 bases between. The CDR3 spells CASSLFSGAGQETQYF. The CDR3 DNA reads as TGTGCCAGCAGTTTATTTTCGGGGGCAGGACAAGAGACCCAGTACTTC.

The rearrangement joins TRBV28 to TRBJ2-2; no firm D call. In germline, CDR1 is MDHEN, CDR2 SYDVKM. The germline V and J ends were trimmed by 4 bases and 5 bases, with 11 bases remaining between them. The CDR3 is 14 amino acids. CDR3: CASSSITRTGELFF. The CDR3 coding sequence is TGTGCCAGCAGTTCCATTACGAGGACCGGGGAGCTGTTTTTT.

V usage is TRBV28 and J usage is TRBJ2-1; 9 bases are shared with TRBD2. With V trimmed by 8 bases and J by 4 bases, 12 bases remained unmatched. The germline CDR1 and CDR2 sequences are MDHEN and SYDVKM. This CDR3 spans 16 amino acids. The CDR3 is CASSTYAGGPYNEQFF. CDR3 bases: TGTGCCAGCTCAACATACGCGGGAGGGCCTTACAATGAGCAGTTCTTC.

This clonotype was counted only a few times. Here the CDR3 DNA reads TGCAGCGTTGAAGGGGAAGGCGGTCAGCCCCAGCATTTT. Protein: CSVEGEGGQPQHF. The chain has TRBV29-1 and TRBJ1-5; no clear D gene. V was pared by 1 base and J by 6 bases, with 10 bases between. The CDR3 spans 13 residues. Germline CDR1 SQVTM, CDR2 ANQGSEA.

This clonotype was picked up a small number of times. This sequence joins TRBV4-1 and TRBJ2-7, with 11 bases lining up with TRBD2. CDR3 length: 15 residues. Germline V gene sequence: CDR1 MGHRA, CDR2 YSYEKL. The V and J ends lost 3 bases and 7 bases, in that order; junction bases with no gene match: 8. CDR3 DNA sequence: TGCGCCAGCAGCCATACTAGCGGGAGCACGGAAGAGCAGTACTTC. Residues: CASSHTSGSTEEQYF.

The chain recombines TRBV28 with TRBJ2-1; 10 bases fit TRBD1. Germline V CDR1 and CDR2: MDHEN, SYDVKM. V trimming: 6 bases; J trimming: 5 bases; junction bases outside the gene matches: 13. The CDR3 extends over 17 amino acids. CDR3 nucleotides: TGTGCCAGCAGACCGGACAGGGGGGAACCTATTGACAATGAGCAGTTCTTC. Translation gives CASRPDRGEPIDNEQFF.

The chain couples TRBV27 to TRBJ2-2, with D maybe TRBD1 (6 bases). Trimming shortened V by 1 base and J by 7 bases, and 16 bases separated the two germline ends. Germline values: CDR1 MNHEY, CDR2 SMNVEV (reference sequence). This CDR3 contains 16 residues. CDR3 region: CASSLLALTGNGELFF. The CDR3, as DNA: TGTGCCAGCAGTTTATTGGCCTTAACAGGGAACGGGGAGCTGTTTTTT.

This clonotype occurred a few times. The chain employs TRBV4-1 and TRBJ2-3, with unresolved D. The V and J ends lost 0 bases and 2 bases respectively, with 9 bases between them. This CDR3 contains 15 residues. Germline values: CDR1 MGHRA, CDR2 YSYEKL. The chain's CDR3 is CASSQEWPSTDTQYF. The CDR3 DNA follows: TGCGCCAGCAGCCAAGAATGGCCGTCCACAGATACGCAGTATTTT.

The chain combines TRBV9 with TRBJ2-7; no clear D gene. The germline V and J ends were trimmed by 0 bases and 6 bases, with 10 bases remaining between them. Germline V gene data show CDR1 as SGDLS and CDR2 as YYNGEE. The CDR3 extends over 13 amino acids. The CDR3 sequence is CASSVATMGEQYF. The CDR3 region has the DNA TGTGCCAGCAGCGTAGCTACGATGGGCGAGCAGTACTTC.

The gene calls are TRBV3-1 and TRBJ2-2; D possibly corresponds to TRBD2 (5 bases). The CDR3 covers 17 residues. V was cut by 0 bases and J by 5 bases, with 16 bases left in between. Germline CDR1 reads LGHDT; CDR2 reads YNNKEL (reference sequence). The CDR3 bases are TGTGCCAGCAGCCAAGAGGGTTATTGGCCGGGGACCGGGGAGCTGTTTTTT. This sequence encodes CASSQEGYWPGTGELFF. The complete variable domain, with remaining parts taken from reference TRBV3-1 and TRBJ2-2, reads DTAVSQTPKYLVTQMGNDKSIKCEQNLGHDTMYWYKQDSKKFLKIMFSYNNKELIINETVPNRFSPKSPDKAHLNLHINSLELGDSAVYFCASSQEGYWPGTGELFFGEGSRLTVL.

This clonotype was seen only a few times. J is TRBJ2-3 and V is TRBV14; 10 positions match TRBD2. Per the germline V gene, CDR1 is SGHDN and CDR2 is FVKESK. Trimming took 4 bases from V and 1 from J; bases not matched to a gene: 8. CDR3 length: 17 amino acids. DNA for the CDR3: TGTGCCAGCAGCCCCCTCACCGGGACTAGCGGCACAGATACGCAGTATTTT. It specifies CASSPLTGTSGTDTQYF.